Presented here are 12 T cell receptor beta chains from one specimen sequenced in a study of siplizumab effects on memory and regulatory T cells. The method was immunoSEQ multiplex PCR; TCRdb's version includes in-frame clones alone and lacks a portion of them. The sample contains tens of thousands of clones, 87% of which appear only once. The sample was Tregs sorted from blood. The receptor source for this set is a human donor in good health.

The rearrangement joins TRBV4-1 to TRBJ2-7, with a possible D match to TRBD2 (7 bases). V lost 4 bases to trimming and J lost 7 bases, with 23 bases between them. The CDR3 has 16 residues. Germline V gives CDR1 MGHRA, CDR2 YSYEKL. The CDR3: CASSPLPAGALGEQYF. CDR3 DNA sequence: TGCGCCAGCAGCCCTTTGCCCGCGGGGGCACTGGGAGAGCAGTACTTC.

J is TRBJ2-1 and V is TRBV7-6; D ambiguous. Germline CDR1 SGHVS, CDR2 FNYEAQ. This CDR3 comprises 14 residues. The V gene lost 1 base and the J gene lost 6 bases, with 10 bases spanning the gap. The CDR3 spells CASSLDGSGNEQFF. The CDR3, as DNA: TGTGCCAGCAGCTTAGACGGGTCAGGCAATGAGCAGTTCTTC.

A single count supports this clone. CDR3 sequence reads: CASSGTVGEQFF. CDR3 in DNA: TGTGCCAGCAGCGGGACAGTCGGTGAGCAGTTCTTC. V usage is TRBV5-4 and J usage is TRBJ2-1; 7 positions match TRBD1. V was pared by 4 bases and J by 9 bases, with 4 bases of the junction left unmatched. Germline-derived CDR1 and CDR2 are SGHNT and YYREEE (reference sequence). The CDR3 totals 12 residues.

The chain joins TRBV7-2 to TRBJ1-2; D gene uncertain. Trimming removed 5 bases at V and 8 bases at J, with 21 bases between. The CDR3 spans 15 residues. The V gene's germline CDR1 is SGHTA and CDR2 FQGNSA. The CDR3 is CASSPHPEVAGGYTF. In DNA form, the CDR3 reads TGTGCCAGCAGCCCCCACCCGGAGGTCGCGGGAGGCTACACCTTC.

V usage is TRBV28 and J usage is TRBJ1-1; D might be TRBD1 (6 bases). Germline V gene lookup returns CDR1 MDHEN and CDR2 SYDVKM. The CDR3 has 14 amino acids. V was cut by 4 bases and J by 11 bases, with 20 bases left in between. The CDR3 sequence is CASSYHGGGFSAFF. CDR3 bases: TGTGCCAGCAGTTACCATGGGGGGGGCTTTAGTGCTTTCTTT.

The rearrangement uses TRBV5-1 and TRBJ2-5; D is undetermined. The CDR3 is 13 amino acids. Germline V gives CDR1 SGHRS, CDR2 YFSETQ. Trimming took 4 bases from V and 2 from J, leaving 9 bases between them. CDR3 DNA: TGCGCCAGCAGCCCGGACGGTCAAGAGACCCAGTACTTC. Amino acid sequence: CASSPDGQETQYF.

The chain combines TRBV6-1 with TRBJ2-3; D may be TRBD2 (7 bases). The CDR3 contains 14 residues. The germline V and J ends were trimmed by 6 bases and 6 bases, with 16 bases remaining between them. Germline V gene data show CDR1 as MNHNS and CDR2 as SASEGT. The CDR3 nucleotides are TGTGCCAGCAGGGCGGGGAGGGGGGCGGATACGCAGTATTTT. Protein product: CASRAGRGADTQYF.

This sequence joins TRBV1 and TRBJ1-6. TRBV1 is flagged as a pseudogene. This CDR3 has 16 amino acids. DNA for the CDR3: TGCACCAGCAGCCAAGATATCGGGCGGTTTAATTCACCCCTCCACTTT. Protein: CTSSQDIGRFNSPLHF.

The chain links TRBV5-6 to TRBJ1-2, with no clear D. Looked up from germline, CDR1 is SGHDT and CDR2 is YYEEEE. This CDR3 has 13 residues. The V and J ends lost 5 bases and 2 bases respectively, with 10 bases between them. The CDR3 bases are TGTGCCAGCAGGCAACCGGGGAACTATGGCTACACCTTC. Residues: CASRQPGNYGYTF.

This sequence joins TRBV5-1 and TRBJ2-1; 15 bases map to TRBD2. CDR3 size: 19 residues. The V and J ends lost 0 bases and 7 bases, in that order; junction bases with no gene match: 11. Germline lookup yields CDR1 SGHRS and CDR2 YFSETQ. The CDR3 here is CASSLAGTSGGPTGNEQFF. CDR3 in DNA: TGCGCCAGCAGCTTGGCCGGGACTAGCGGGGGGCCTACTGGTAATGAGCAGTTCTTC.

This rearrangement joins TRBV7-3 to TRBJ1-3; no clear D. Trimming cost V 2 bases and J 0 bases, with 8 bases left between them. The CDR3 runs 15 residues. CDR1 is SGHTA and CDR2 is FQGTGA in the germline V gene. CDR3 in amino acids: CASSLEPLSGNTIYF. CDR3 DNA sequence: TGTGCCAGCAGCTTAGAGCCCCTCTCTGGAAACACCATATATTTT.

The chain carries TRBV6-5 and TRBJ1-2, with D possibly TRBD1 on 5 matching bases. Between the trimmed V and J ends, which lost 6 bases and 5 bases, there was a span of 13 bases. The CDR3 is made up of 13 amino acids. Germline V gives CDR1 MNHEY, CDR2 SVGAGI. The CDR3 nucleotides are TGTGCCAGCAGATCGGGGGGGACTTATGGCTACACCTTC. Protein product: CASRSGGTYGYTF.